Below, 28 T cell receptor beta chains from the same sample are listed, as sequenced in a study of blood T cell repertoires in COVID-19. Assay used: immunoSEQ multiplex PCR; TCRdb lists only in-frame clones, some missing. The data hold nearly 200,000 clones, with 70% to 85% observed a single time. Sequenced: peripheral blood. These receptors originate from a human donor with acute or convalescent COVID-19. The donor label of this sample is uncertain.

This chain links TRBV7-2 with TRBJ2-7; a possible D gene is TRBD2 (5 bases). With 5 bases removed from V and 3 bases from J, the gap between germline ends came to 17 bases. CDR1 and CDR2 from the germline V gene are SGHTA and FQGNSA. The CDR3 is 15 amino acids. The CDR3 protein is CASSLGLLDLYEQYF. CDR3 nucleotide sequence: TGTGCCAGCAGCCTTGGACTGCTCGACCTCTACGAGCAGTACTTC.

This sequence joins TRBV5-1 and TRBJ1-3, with TRBD1 as a possible D gene (5 bases). Trimming stripped 4 bases from V and 1 base from J, with 9 bases between. This CDR3 spans 14 amino acids. Germline CDR1 is SGHRS and CDR2 is YFSETQ. CDR3 sequence (DNA): TGCGCCAGCAGCGAGGACACTTCTGGAAACACCATATATTTT. Amino acid sequence: CASSEDTSGNTIYF.

V is TRBV3-1 (or the pseudogene TRBV3-2) and J is TRBJ2-7; maybe TRBD2 (6 bases). CDR3 length: 13 residues. V lost 1 base and J lost 7, with 11 bases in between. Germline CDR1 and CDR2: LGHDT and YNNKEL (reference sequence). The CDR3 reads CASSQGREREQYF. DNA for the CDR3: TGTGCCAGCAGCCAAGGGCGGGAACGGGAGCAGTACTTC.

The V call is TRBV19, the J call TRBJ1-1; D is undetermined. Germline V lookup: CDR1 LNHDA, CDR2 SQIVND (reference sequence). The V end lost 6 bases, the J end lost 7 bases, and 12 bases lay between the germline ends. The CDR3 spans 12 residues. As DNA, the CDR3 is TGTGCCAGTAGCCATCTCGGGGATGAAGCTTTCTTT. Its protein product is CASSHLGDEAFF. The full variable domain, rest sourced from reference TRBV19 and TRBJ1-1, is DGGITQSPKYLFRKEGQNVTLSCEQNLNHDAMYWYRQDPGQGLRLIYYSQIVNDFQKGDIAEGYSVSREKKESFPLTVTSAQKNPTAFYLCASSHLGDEAFFGQGTRLTVV.

Points on this clone: The same CDR3 can be traced to other DNA sequences in this sample. The V call is TRBV7-9, the J call TRBJ1-1; possibly TRBD1 for D (5 bases). The CDR3 extends over 12 amino acids. Germline V CDR1 and CDR2: SEHNR, FQNEAQ (reference sequence). The germline V and J ends were trimmed by 2 bases and 6 bases, with 7 bases remaining between them. The CDR3 nucleotides read TGTGCCAGCAGCTTACAGGGCGCTGAAGCTTTCTTT. Amino acid sequence: CASSLQGAEAFF. Complete variable domain (other parts from reference TRBV7-9 and TRBJ1-1): DTGVSQNPRHKITKRGQNVTFRCDPISEHNRLYWYRQTLGQGPEFLTYFQNEAQLEKSRLLSDRFSAERPKGSFSTLEIQRTEQGDSAMYLCASSLQGAEAFFGQGTRLTVV.

V and J are TRBV5-1 and TRBJ2-7, with TRBD2 identical over 11 bases. The CDR3 is made up of 14 amino acids. J gave up 7 bases and V 0 bases, and 3 bases lay outside the gene matches. Looked up from germline, CDR1 is SGHRS and CDR2 is YFSETQ. The CDR3 DNA sequence: TGCGCCAGCAGCTTGGCCACTAGCGGGGGAGAGCAGTACTTC. Its translation: CASSLATSGGEQYF.

V is TRBV7-2 and J is TRBJ1-1; D unresolved. Germline CDR1 is SGHTA and CDR2 is FQGNSA. CDR3 length equals 13 residues. Between the trimmed V and J ends, which lost 1 base and 3 bases, there was a span of 6 bases. This CDR3 reads CASSLERYTEAFF. The CDR3 bases are TGTGCCAGCAGCTTAGAGAGGTACACTGAAGCTTTCTTT.

V usage is TRBV5-1 and J usage is TRBJ2-5; possible D gene TRBD1, 5 bases. The CDR3 extends over 14 amino acids. The germline V gene has CDR1 SGHRS and CDR2 YFSETQ. V shed 0 bases and J shed 4 bases, with 10 bases lying between them. CDR3 sequence: CASSLGQPTETQYF. CDR3 DNA: TGCGCCAGCAGCTTGGGACAGCCCACAGAGACCCAGTACTTC.

The chain combines TRBV7-2 with TRBJ2-5, with D possibly TRBD1 on 6 matching bases. CDR3 length: 17 residues. The germline V and J ends were trimmed by 6 bases and 5 bases, with 25 bases remaining between them. CDR1 is SGHTA and CDR2 is FQGNSA in the germline V gene. The CDR3 DNA reads TGTGCCAGCAGGAATTGGCAGGGACGTCAGGGGACGGAGACCCAGTACTTC. This encodes CASRNWQGRQGTETQYF.

This clone was detected only once. This rearrangement joins TRBV5-4 to TRBJ2-7, with 7 bases identical to TRBD1. The CDR3 has 13 amino acids. CDR1 is SGHNT and CDR2 is YYREEE in the germline V gene (reference sequence). Losses at the gene ends were 4 bases for V and 4 bases for J; bases not matched to a gene: 5. The CDR3 DNA reads TGTGCCAGCAGCGTAGGGACAGCTTACGAGCAGTACTTC. The encoded protein is CASSVGTAYEQYF.

The V call is TRBV5-4, the J call TRBJ1-1, with D maybe TRBD1 (6 bases). Trimming cost V 4 bases and J 4 bases, with 17 bases left between them. Germline V gene data show CDR1 as SGHNT and CDR2 as YYREEE (reference sequence). The CDR3 consists of 15 residues. DNA for the CDR3: TGTGCCAGCAGCCATTCACAGGGTAGGACCACTGAAGCTTTCTTT. Its translation: CASSHSQGRTTEAFF. Combining the CDR3 with reference TRBV5-4 and TRBJ1-1 gives the whole variable domain ETGVTQSPTHLIKTRGQQVTLRCSSQSGHNTVSWYQQALGQGPQFIFQYYREEENGRGNFPPRFSGLQFPNYSSELNVNALELDDSALYLCASSHSQGRTTEAFFGQGTRLTVV.

The chain links TRBV7-9 to TRBJ1-1; possibly TRBD1 for D (6 bases). Germline V lookup: CDR1 SEHNR, CDR2 FQNEAQ (reference sequence). V lost 6 bases and J 3 bases, leaving 14 bases between the germline ends. The CDR3 length is 14 residues. CDR3 DNA: TGTGCCAGCAGTTCTACAGGGTCGTACACTGAAGCTTTCTTT. Translating gives CASSSTGSYTEAFF.

The rearrangement joins TRBV4-1 to TRBJ2-1; 9 bases fit TRBD2. CDR1 is MGHRA and CDR2 is YSYEKL in the germline V gene. V lost 4 bases, J lost 5 bases, and 6 bases stayed unmatched. This CDR3 comprises 15 residues. The CDR3 DNA sequence: TGCGCCAGCAGCCCTAGCGGGAACGGAAACAATGAGCAGTTCTTC. Residues: CASSPSGNGNNEQFF.

The chain combines TRBV6-5 with TRBJ2-7, with 8 bases identical to TRBD1. The V and J ends lost 2 bases and 2 bases, in that order; junction bases with no gene match: 8. The CDR3 runs to 16 residues. Germline CDR1 MNHEY, CDR2 SVGAGI. The CDR3 region has the DNA TGTGCCAGCAGTTACGTACAGGGGGGTGGGACCTACGAGCAGTACTTC. It yields the protein CASSYVQGGGTYEQYF.

The V gene is TRBV2, the J gene TRBJ2-2; 7 positions match TRBD2. The CDR3 has 15 residues. The germline gives CDR1 SNHLY, CDR2 FYNNEI. V gave up 6 bases and J gave up 1 base; unmatched junction bases: 5. The CDR3 bases are TGTGCCAGCAGAAAAGGGACTATGAACACCGGGGAGCTGTTTTTT. The encoded protein is CASRKGTMNTGELFF.

The rearrangement uses TRBV5-1 and TRBJ2-7; 8 bases are a match to TRBD1. Germline CDR1 is SGHRS and CDR2 is YFSETQ. V trimming: 2 bases; J trimming: 2 bases; junction bases outside the gene matches: 9. This CDR3 has 16 amino acids. The CDR3 nucleotides read TGCGCCAGCAGCTTCCAACCGGGACAGGTTGCCTACGAGCAGTACTTC. The encoded protein is CASSFQPGQVAYEQYF.

The rearrangement joins TRBV19 to TRBJ2-1, with 10 bases lining up with TRBD2. The trim removed 7 bases at V and 10 bases at J, leaving 13 bases unmatched. CDR1 and CDR2 from the germline V gene are LNHDA and SQIVND (reference sequence). The CDR3 has 15 residues. The CDR3 DNA follows: TGTGCCAGTACCTTTTCGGCTAGCGGGAGACGAGAGCAGTTCTTC. Translating it yields CASTFSASGRREQFF.

The chain employs TRBV5-1 and TRBJ2-7; TRBD2 agrees at 7 bases. Losses at the gene ends were 0 bases for V and 9 bases for J; bases not matched to a gene: 3. Germline CDR1 SGHRS, CDR2 YFSETQ. The CDR3 spans 12 residues. CDR3 amino acids: CASSLEREGQYF. The CDR3 DNA is TGCGCCAGCAGCTTGGAGCGGGAAGGGCAGTACTTC.

J is TRBJ2-1 and V is TRBV3-1 (or the pseudogene TRBV3-2); 9 nucleotides agree with TRBD2. V lost 4 bases to trimming and J lost 9 bases; unmatched junction nucleotides: 4. The CDR3 extends over 13 amino acids. Germline V lookup: CDR1 LGHDT, CDR2 YNNKEL (reference sequence). The CDR3 DNA sequence: TGTGCCAGCAGCCTAGCGGGAGTCGGTGAGCAGTTCTTC. Its protein is CASSLAGVGEQFF.

The chain employs TRBV6-1 and TRBJ1-3; D perhaps matches TRBD1 (5 bases). Germline V CDR1 and CDR2: MNHNS, SASEGT. Trimming cost V 3 bases and J 0 bases, with 6 bases left between them. This CDR3 has 14 residues. CDR3 loop: CASSDGGSGNTIYF. The CDR3 DNA follows: TGTGCCAGCAGTGACGGGGGCTCTGGAAACACCATATATTTT.

This clone was seen only once. The chain has TRBV21-1 and TRBJ2-6; no DNA check was done on the table's D call, TRBD1. TRBV21-1 constitutes a pseudogene. This CDR3 region has 15 residues. The CDR3 here is CASSDRGNGANVLTF. The CDR3 DNA is TGTGCCAGCAGCGACAGGGGGAACGGGGCCAACGTCCTGACTTTC.

The gene calls are TRBV10-1 and TRBJ1-3; D uncertain. CDR3 length: 13 residues. Trimming pared 4 bases from V and 3 bases from J, leaving 7 bases between. Germline assignment: CDR1 WNHNN and CDR2 SYGVQD (reference sequence). The CDR3 sequence: CASSVNIGNTIYF. The DNA of the CDR3 is TGCGCCAGCAGTGTGAACATTGGAAACACCATATATTTT.

The J gene is TRBJ2-5, the V gene TRBV6-4; no clear D gene. CDR1 and CDR2 from the germline V gene are MRHNA and SNTAGT. V lost 6 bases and J 0 bases, leaving 17 bases between the germline ends. This CDR3 is built from 16 residues. The CDR3 nucleotides read TGTGCCAGCAGCCCTCTCGAAACACGGGACCAAGAGACCCAGTACTTC. This gives the protein CASSPLETRDQETQYF.

The J gene is TRBJ2-5, the V gene TRBV6-5; the D gene is possibly TRBD1 (6 bases). Germline-derived CDR1 and CDR2 are MNHEY and SVGAGI. CDR3 length: 14 amino acids. V shed 6 bases and J shed 2 bases, with 13 bases lying between them. CDR3 protein: CASSPPGQQETQYF. As DNA, the CDR3 is TGTGCCAGCAGCCCACCCGGACAGCAAGAGACCCAGTACTTC.

The V gene is TRBV4-3, the J gene TRBJ2-7; 7 bases are shared with TRBD2. The V gene end was trimmed by 0 bases and the J gene end by 3 bases; junction bases not matched to a gene: 8. Per germline, CDR1 LGHNA and CDR2 YSLEER. This CDR3 is 16 amino acids long. CDR3 sequence: CASSQDYGGSLYEQYF. The CDR3 DNA reads as TGCGCCAGCAGCCAAGATTACGGCGGGAGTCTCTACGAGCAGTACTTC.

The CDR3 loop is CASSLRDLGLHF. The CDR3 DNA is TGTGCCAGCAGTTTAAGGGACTTAGGCCTCCACTTT. This sequence joins TRBV28 and TRBJ1-6; TRBD1 might be the D (5 bases). The CDR3 consists of 12 residues. Trimming took off 2 bases at V and 15 bases at J, with 11 bases between the two ends. Looked up from germline, CDR1 is MDHEN and CDR2 is SYDVKM.

This clone was seen once. The V call is TRBV19, the J call TRBJ2-7; D perhaps matches TRBD2 (5 bases). Between the trimmed V and J ends, which lost 7 bases and 4 bases, there was a span of 20 bases. The CDR3 totals 15 residues. Germline CDR1 and CDR2: LNHDA and SQIVND (reference sequence). The CDR3 DNA follows: TGTGCCAGTACCTCCTCCGGGGATCTCAATTACGAGCAGTACTTC. The encoded protein is CASTSSGDLNYEQYF.

The chain is built from TRBV7-9 and TRBJ1-2; unclear D gene. This CDR3 is 12 amino acids long. Per the germline V gene, CDR1 is SEHNR and CDR2 is FQNEAQ (reference sequence). V dropped 0 bases and J dropped 5 bases, with 4 bases sitting between them. The CDR3 region is CASSLARYGYTF. CDR3 nucleotide sequence: TGTGCCAGCAGCTTAGCTCGGTATGGCTACACCTTC.